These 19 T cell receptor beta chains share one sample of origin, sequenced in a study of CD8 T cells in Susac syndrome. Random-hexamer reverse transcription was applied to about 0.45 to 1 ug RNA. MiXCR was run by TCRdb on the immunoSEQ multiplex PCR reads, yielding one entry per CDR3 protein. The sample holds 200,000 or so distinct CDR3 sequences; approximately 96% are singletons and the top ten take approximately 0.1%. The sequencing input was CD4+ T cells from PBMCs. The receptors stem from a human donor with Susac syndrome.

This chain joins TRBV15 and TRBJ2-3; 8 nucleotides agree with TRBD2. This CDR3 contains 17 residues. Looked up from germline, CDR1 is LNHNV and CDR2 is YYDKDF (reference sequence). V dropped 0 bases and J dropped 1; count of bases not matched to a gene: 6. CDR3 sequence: CATSRDRSGGGTDTQYF. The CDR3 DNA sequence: TGTGCCACCAGCAGAGATCGGAGCGGGGGAGGCACAGATACGCAGTATTTT.

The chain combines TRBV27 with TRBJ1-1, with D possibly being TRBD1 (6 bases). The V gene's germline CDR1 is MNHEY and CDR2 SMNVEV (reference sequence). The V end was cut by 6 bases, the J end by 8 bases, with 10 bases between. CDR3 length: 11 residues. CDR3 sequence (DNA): TGTGCCAGCAGCACAGGGTTAGAAGCTTTCTTT. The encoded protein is CASSTGLEAFF.

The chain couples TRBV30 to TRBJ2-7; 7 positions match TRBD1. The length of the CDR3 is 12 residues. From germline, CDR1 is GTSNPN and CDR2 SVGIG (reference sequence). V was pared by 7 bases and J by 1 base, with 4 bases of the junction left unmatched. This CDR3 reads CASQQGSYEQYF. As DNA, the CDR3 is TGTGCCTCGCAACAGGGGTCCTACGAGCAGTACTTC.

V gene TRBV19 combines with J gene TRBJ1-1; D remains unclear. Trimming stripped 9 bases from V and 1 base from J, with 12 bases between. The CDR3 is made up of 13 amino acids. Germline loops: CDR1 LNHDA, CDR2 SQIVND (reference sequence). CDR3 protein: CASRSAQNTEAFF. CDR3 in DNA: TGTGCCAGCCGATCGGCCCAGAACACTGAAGCTTTCTTT.

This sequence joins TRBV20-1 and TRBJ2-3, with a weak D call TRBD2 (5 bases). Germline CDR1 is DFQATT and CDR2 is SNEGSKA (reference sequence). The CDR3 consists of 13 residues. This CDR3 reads CSPGVRSTDTQYF. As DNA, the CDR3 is TGCAGCCCCGGGGTCCGGAGCACAGATACGCAGTATTTT.

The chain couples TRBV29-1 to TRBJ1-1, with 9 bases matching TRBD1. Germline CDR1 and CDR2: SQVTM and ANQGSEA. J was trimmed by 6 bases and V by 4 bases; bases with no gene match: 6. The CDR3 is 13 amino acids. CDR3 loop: CSVGWTGASEAFF. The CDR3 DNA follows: TGCAGCGTTGGATGGACAGGGGCGTCTGAAGCTTTCTTT.

CDR3 region: CASSQETWNTEAFF. For the CDR3, the DNA is TGTGCCAGCAGCCAAGAAACGTGGAACACTGAAGCTTTCTTT. This rearrangement joins TRBV14 to TRBJ1-1; D gene uncertain. Germline V CDR1 and CDR2: SGHDN, FVKESK. The CDR3 covers 14 residues. Trimming took 0 bases from V and 1 from J, leaving 6 bases between them.

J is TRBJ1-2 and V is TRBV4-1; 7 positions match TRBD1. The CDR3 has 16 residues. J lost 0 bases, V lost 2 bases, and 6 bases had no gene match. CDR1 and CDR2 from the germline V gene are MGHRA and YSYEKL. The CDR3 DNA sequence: TGCGCCAGCAGCCAACCCCGACAGGGCACTAACTATGGCTACACCTTC. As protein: CASSQPRQGTNYGYTF.

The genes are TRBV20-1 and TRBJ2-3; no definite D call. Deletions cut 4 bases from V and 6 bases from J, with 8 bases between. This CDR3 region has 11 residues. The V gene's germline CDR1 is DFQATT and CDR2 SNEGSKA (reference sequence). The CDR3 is CSATPPDTQYF. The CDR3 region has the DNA TGCAGTGCTACCCCCCCGGATACGCAGTATTTT.

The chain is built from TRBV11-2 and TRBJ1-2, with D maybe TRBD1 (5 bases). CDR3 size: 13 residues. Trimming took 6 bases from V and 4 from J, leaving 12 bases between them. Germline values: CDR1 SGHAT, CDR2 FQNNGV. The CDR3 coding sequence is TGTGCCAGCAGAATGATAGGGGCCTATGGCTACACCTTC. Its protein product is CASRMIGAYGYTF.

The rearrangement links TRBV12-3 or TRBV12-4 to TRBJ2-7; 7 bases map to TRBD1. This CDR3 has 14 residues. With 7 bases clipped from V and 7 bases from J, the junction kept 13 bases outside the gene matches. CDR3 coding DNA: TGTGCCAGCACCAAACCCGAGGGGGCGAGAGAGCAGTACTTC. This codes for CASTKPEGAREQYF.

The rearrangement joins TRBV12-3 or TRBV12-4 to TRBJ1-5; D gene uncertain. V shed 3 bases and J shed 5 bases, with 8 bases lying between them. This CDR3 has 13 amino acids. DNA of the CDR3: TGTGCCAGCAGTTTGACACCTTATCAGCCCCAGCATTTT. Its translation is CASSLTPYQPQHF.

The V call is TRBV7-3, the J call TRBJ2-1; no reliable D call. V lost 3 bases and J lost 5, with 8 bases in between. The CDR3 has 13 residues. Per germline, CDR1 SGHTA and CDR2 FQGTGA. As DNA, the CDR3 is TGTGCCAGCAGCTTTCTCAATAACAATGAGCAGTTCTTC. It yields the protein CASSFLNNNEQFF.

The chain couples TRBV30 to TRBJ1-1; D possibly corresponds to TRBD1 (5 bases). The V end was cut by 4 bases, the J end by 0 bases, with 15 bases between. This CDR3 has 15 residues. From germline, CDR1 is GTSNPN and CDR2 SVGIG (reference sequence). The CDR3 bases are TGTGCCTGGACAAGACAGAGTTTTATGAACACTGAAGCTTTCTTT. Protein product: CAWTRQSFMNTEAFF. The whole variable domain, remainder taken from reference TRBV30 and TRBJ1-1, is SQTIHQWPATLVQPVGSPLSLECTVEGTSNPNLYWYRQAAGRGLQLLFYSVGIGQISSEVPQNLSASRPQDRQFILSSKKLLLSDSGFYLCAWTRQSFMNTEAFFGQGTRLTVV.

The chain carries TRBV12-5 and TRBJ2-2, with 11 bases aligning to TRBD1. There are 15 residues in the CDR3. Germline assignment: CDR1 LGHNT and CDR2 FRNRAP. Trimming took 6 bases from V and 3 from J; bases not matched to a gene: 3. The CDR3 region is CASGPGQGDTGELFF. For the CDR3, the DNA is TGTGCTAGTGGACCGGGACAGGGGGACACCGGGGAGCTGTTTTTT. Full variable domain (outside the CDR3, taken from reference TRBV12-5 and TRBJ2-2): DARVTQTPRHKVTEMGQEVTMRCQPILGHNTVFWYRQTMMQGLELLAYFRNRAPLDDSGMPKDRFSAEMPDATLATLKIQPSEPRDSAVYFCASGPGQGDTGELFFGEGSRLTVL.

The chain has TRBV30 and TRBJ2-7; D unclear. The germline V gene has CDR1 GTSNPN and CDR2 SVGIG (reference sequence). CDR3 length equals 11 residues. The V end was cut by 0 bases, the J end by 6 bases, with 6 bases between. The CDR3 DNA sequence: TGTGCCTGGAGTGTATTTGGCGAGCAGTACTTC. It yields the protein CAWSVFGEQYF.

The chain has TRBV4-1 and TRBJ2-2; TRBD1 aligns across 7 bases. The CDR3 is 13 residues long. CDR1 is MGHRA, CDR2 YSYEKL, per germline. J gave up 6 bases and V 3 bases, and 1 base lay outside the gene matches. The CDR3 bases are TGCGCCAGCAGCCAGGGGACAGCCGGGGAGCTGTTTTTT. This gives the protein CASSQGTAGELFF.

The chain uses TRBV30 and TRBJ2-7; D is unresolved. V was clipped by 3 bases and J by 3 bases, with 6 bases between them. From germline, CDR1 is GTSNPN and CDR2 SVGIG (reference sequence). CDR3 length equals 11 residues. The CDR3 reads CAWRGHYEQYF. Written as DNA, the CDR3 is TGTGCCTGGAGAGGTCACTACGAGCAGTACTTC.

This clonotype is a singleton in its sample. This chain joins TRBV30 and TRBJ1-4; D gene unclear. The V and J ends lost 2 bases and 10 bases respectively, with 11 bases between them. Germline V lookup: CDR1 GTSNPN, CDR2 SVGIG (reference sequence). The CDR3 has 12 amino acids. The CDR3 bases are TGTGCCTGGAGTAGTCCGGAGGGAAAACTGTTTTTT. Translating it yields CAWSSPEGKLFF.